This T cell receptor (beta chain) stems from a study of blood T cell repertoires in COVID-19. The V end was cut by 2 bases, the J end by 8 bases, with 15 bases between. The CDR3 consists of 14 residues. CDR1 is KGHSH, CDR2 LQKENI, per germline. Here immunoSEQ multiplex PCR was the method, and the copy in TCRdb shows in-frame clones only, minus some. The sample contains about 240,000 clones, approximately 85% of which appear only once. The sequenced material came from peripheral blood. This receptor was obtained from a man older than 75 with acute or convalescent COVID-19. V usage is TRBV18 and J usage is TRBJ1-2; possible D gene TRBD1, 5 bases. The DNA of the CDR3 is TGTGCCAGCTCACCAGAGCTTCAGGGATTGGGCTACACCTTC. Translating it yields CASSPELQGLGYTF.